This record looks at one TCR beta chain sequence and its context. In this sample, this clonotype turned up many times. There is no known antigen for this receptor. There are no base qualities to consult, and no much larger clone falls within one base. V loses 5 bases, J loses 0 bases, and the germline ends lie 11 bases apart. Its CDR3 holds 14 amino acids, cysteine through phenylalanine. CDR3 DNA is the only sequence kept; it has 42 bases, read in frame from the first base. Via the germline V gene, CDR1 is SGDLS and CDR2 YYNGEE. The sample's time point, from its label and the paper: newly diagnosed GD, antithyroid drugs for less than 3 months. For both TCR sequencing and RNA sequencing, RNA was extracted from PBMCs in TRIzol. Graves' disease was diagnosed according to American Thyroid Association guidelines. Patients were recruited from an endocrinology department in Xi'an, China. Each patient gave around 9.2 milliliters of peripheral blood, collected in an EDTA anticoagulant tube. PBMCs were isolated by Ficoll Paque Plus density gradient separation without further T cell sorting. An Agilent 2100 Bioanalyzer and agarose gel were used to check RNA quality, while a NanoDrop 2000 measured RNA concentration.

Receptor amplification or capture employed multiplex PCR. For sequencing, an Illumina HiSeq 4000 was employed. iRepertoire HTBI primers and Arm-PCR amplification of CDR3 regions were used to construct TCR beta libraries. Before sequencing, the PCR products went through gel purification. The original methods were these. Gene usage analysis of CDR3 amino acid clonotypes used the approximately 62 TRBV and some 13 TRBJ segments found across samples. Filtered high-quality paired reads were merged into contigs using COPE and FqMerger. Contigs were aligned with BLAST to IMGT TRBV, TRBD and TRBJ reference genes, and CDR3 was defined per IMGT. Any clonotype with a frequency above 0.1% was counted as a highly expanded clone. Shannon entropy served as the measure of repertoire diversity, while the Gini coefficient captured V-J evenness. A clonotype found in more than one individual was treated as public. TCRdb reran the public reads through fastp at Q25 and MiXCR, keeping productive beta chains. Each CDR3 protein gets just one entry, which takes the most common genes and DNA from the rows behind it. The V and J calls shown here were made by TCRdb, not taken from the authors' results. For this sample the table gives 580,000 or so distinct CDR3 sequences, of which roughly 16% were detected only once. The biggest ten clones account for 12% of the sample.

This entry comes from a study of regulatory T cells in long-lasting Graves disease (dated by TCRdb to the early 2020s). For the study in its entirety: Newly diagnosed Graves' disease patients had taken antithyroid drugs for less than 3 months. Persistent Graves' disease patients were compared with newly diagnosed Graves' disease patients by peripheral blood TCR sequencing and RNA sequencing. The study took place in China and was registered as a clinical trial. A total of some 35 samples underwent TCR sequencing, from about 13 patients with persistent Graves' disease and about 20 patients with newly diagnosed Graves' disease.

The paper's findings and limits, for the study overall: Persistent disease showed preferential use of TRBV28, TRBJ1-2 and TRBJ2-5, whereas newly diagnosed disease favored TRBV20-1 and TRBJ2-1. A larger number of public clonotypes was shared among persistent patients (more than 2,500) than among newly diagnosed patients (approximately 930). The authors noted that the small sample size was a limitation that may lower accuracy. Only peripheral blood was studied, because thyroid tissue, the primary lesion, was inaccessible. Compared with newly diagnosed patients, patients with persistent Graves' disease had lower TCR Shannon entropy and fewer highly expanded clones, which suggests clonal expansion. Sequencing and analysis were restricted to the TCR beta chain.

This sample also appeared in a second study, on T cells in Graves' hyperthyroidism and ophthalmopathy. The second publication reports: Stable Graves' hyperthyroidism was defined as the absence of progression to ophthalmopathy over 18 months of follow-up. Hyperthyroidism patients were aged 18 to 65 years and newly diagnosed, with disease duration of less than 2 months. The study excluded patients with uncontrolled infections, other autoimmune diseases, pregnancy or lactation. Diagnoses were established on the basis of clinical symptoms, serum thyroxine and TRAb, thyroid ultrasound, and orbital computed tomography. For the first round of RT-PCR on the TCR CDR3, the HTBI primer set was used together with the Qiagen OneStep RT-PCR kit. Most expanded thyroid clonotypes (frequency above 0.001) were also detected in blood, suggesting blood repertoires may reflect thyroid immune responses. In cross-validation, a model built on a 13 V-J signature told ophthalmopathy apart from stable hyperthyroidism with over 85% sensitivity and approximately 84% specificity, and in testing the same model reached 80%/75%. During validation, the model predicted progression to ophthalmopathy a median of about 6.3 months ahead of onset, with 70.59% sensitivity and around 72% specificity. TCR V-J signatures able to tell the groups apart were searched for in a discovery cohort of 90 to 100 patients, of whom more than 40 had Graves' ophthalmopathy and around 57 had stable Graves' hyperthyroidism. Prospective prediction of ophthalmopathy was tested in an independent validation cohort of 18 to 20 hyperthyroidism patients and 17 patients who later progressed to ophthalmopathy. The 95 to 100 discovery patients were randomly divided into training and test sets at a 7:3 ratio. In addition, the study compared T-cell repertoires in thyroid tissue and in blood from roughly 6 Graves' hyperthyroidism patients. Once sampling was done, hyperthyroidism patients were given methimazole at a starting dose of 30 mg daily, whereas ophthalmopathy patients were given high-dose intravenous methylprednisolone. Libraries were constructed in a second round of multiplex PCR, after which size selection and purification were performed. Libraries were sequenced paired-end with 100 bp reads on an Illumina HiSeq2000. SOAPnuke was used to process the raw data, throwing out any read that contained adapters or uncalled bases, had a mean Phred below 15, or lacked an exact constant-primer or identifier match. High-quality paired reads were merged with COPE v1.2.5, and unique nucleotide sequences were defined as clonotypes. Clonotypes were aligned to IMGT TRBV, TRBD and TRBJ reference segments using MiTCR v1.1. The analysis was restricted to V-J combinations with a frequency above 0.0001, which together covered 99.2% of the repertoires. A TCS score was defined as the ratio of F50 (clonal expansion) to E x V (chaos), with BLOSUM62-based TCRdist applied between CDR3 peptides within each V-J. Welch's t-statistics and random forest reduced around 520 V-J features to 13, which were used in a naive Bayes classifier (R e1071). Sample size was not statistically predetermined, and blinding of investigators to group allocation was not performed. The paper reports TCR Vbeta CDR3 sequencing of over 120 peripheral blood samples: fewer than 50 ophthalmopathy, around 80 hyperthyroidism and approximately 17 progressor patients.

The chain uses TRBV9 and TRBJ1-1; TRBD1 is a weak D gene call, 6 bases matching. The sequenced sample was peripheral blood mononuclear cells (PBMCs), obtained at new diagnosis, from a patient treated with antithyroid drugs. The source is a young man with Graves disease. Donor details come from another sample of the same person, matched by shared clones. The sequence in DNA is TGTGCCAGCAGTGTCGGGGGCATGAACACTGAAGCTTTCTTT. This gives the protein CASSVGGMNTEAFF. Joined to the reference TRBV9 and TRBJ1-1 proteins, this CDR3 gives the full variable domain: DSGVTQTPKHLITATGQRVTLRCSPRSGDLSVYWYQQSLDQGLQFLIQYYNGEERAKGNILERFSAQQFPDLHSELNLSSLELGDSALYFCASSVGGMNTEAFFGQGTRLTVV.